The 18 T cell receptor beta chains given below trace back to one sample, sequenced in a study of CD8+ T cells in alopecia areata. Treatment indicated: oral pan-JAK inhibitor, 5-10 mg twice daily. Sequencing relied on a cDNA template that was reverse transcribed from extracted RNA. Data came from immunoSEQ multiplex PCR; TCRdb stores just in-frame clones and leaves some out. The table lists about 160,000 clones, less than 70% of them singletons, with roughly 0.85% in the top ten. This sample comprised CD4+ T cells sorted from blood, obtained at week 4, from a patient treated with tofacitinib. The source is a human donor with alopecia areata.

The chain combines TRBV29-1 with TRBJ1-5; 9 nucleotides align to TRBD1. Germline CDR1 is SQVTM and CDR2 is ANQGSEA. V dropped 2 bases and J dropped 10; count of bases not matched to a gene: 9. The CDR3 loop spans 14 amino acids. The CDR3 DNA sequence: TGCAGCGTTGAATCCCGGGACAGGGAGTTCCCCCAGCATTTT. Translating it yields CSVESRDREFPQHF.

The chain joins TRBV9 to TRBJ2-6; D not resolved. V shed 2 bases and J shed 0 bases, with 9 bases lying between them. Germline CDR1 reads SGDLS; CDR2 reads YYNGEE. The CDR3 spans 16 residues. CDR3 DNA: TGTGCCAGCAGCGTCGACGGCAACTCTGGGGCCAACGTCCTGACTTTC. Translated: CASSVDGNSGANVLTF.

The chain couples TRBV19 to TRBJ2-3; 10 bases agree with TRBD2. This CDR3 has 16 amino acids. V trimming: 6 bases; J trimming: 2 bases; junction bases outside the gene matches: 8. Germline V gives CDR1 LNHDA, CDR2 SQIVND (reference sequence). DNA for the CDR3: TGTGCCAGTAGCTTATATAGCGGGGGGACCACAGATACGCAGTATTTT. Protein sequence: CASSLYSGGTTDTQYF.

The gene calls are TRBV9 and TRBJ2-7; possibly TRBD1 or TRBD2 for D (5 bases each). The ends were cut back, 4 bases at V and 7 bases at J, with 21 bases in the middle. Germline V CDR1 and CDR2: SGDLS, YYNGEE. There are 15 residues in the CDR3. In DNA form, the CDR3 reads TGTGCCAGCAGCCCGAGGGGTAATACCCGAGTGGAGCAGTACTTC. Its protein product is CASSPRGNTRVEQYF.

The chain carries TRBV30 and TRBJ2-5; D could derive from TRBD1 or TRBD2 (6 bases each). V lost 2 bases and J 6 bases, leaving 13 bases between the germline ends. Germline CDR1 reads GTSNPN; CDR2 reads SVGIG (reference sequence). This CDR3 is 13 amino acids long. CDR3 coding DNA: TGTGCCTGGAGTAACGGGGGCGGAAAGACCCAGTACTTC. Protein sequence: CAWSNGGGKTQYF.

This clone was counted only a few times. The chain links TRBV4-2 to TRBJ2-1; 14 nucleotides match TRBD2. Germline V gene data show CDR1 as LGHNA and CDR2 as YNFKEQ. The length of the CDR3 is 15 residues. J was trimmed by 7 bases and V by 1 base; bases with no gene match: 0. CDR3: CASSQGTSGGNEQFF. In DNA form, the CDR3 reads TGTGCCAGCAGCCAAGGGACTAGCGGGGGGAATGAGCAGTTCTTC.

The chain carries TRBV11-2 and TRBJ2-5; the match to TRBD2 covers 8 bases. CDR3 length equals 14 residues. V lost 5 bases and J lost 5; bases outside the gene matches: 7. Germline loops: CDR1 SGHAT, CDR2 FQNNGV. CDR3 nucleotide sequence: TGTGCCAGCAGCCGGGGACTAGGTGGGGAGACCCAGTACTTC. This gives the protein CASSRGLGGETQYF.

This clone turned up a few times. The chain employs TRBV2 and TRBJ2-7; 9 positions agree with TRBD2. The CDR3 sequence is 15 residues long. V trimming: 9 bases; J trimming: 4 bases; junction bases outside the gene matches: 13. CDR1 is SNHLY and CDR2 is FYNNEI in the germline V gene. CDR3 bases: TGTGCCAGTCAGGGACTAGCCGGGTGGATTTACGAGCAGTACTTC. This encodes CASQGLAGWIYEQYF.

This clone was counted only a few times. CDR3 residues: CASTYGTGESYNEQFF. CDR3 nucleotides: TGTGCCAGCACCTATGGGACAGGAGAATCCTACAATGAGCAGTTCTTC. The V call is TRBV9, the J call TRBJ2-1; 8 bases are a match to TRBD1. In germline, CDR1 is SGDLS, CDR2 YYNGEE. This CDR3 region has 16 residues. J gave up 1 base and V 6 bases, and 9 bases lay outside the gene matches. The full variable domain, with the rest looked up from reference TRBV9 and TRBJ2-1, is DSGVTQTPKHLITATGQRVTLRCSPRSGDLSVYWYQQSLDQGLQFLIQYYNGEERAKGNILERFSAQQFPDLHSELNLSSLELGDSALYFCASTYGTGESYNEQFFGPGTRLTVL.

In its sample, this clone was seen once. This sequence joins TRBV5-1 and TRBJ1-1; no clear D gene. The ends were cut back, 1 base at V and 5 bases at J, with 15 bases in the middle. The CDR3 has 15 residues. Germline V gene data show CDR1 as SGHRS and CDR2 as YFSETQ. CDR3 amino acids: CASSLMRGRRTEAFF. Here the CDR3 DNA reads TGCGCCAGCAGCTTGATGCGCGGACGGAGGACTGAAGCTTTCTTT.

The chain employs TRBV7-8 and TRBJ2-3, with TRBD1 matching over 7 bases. Unmatched junction bases numbered 13, after V lost 5 bases and J lost 5 bases. The CDR3 totals 16 residues. Per germline, CDR1 SGHVS and CDR2 FQNEAQ. The CDR3 sequence: CASSPFAPGGKDTQYF. DNA of the CDR3: TGTGCCAGCAGCCCGTTCGCCCCAGGGGGTAAAGATACGCAGTATTTT.

The chain joins TRBV29-1 to TRBJ2-4, with D possibly called TRBD1 or TRBD2 (6 bases each). CDR1 and CDR2 from the germline V gene are SQVTM and ANQGSEA. The CDR3 length is 15 residues. Trimming cost V 4 bases and J 1 base, with 14 bases left between them. The chain's CDR3 is CSVGSRGGAKNIQYF. CDR3 coding DNA: TGCAGCGTTGGTTCTCGAGGGGGGGCCAAAAACATTCAGTACTTC.

Only a few counts were recorded for this clone. Written as DNA, the CDR3 is TGTGCCAGCAGCCCGGAGCGGGGGCCGTCCTACGAGCAGTACTTC. Its protein is CASSPERGPSYEQYF. The chain has TRBV6-5 and TRBJ2-7, with 8 bases that match TRBD2. The CDR3 sequence is 15 residues long. Trimming took 6 bases from V and 1 from J; bases not matched to a gene: 8. Germline V gives CDR1 MNHEY, CDR2 SVGAGI.

This sequence joins TRBV30 and TRBJ1-5; tentatively, D is TRBD1 (6 bases). This CDR3 is 12 amino acids long. From germline, CDR1 is GTSNPN and CDR2 SVGIG (reference sequence). V was pared by 7 bases and J by 2 bases, with 9 bases between. The CDR3 here is CASQGRNQPQHF. The CDR3 DNA follows: TGTGCCTCGCAGGGGCGCAATCAGCCCCAGCATTTT.

J is TRBJ1-5 and V is TRBV29-1; 8 positions agree with TRBD1. Germline V lookup: CDR1 SQVTM, CDR2 ANQGSEA. The CDR3 sequence is 15 residues long. The V gene end was trimmed by 2 bases and the J gene end by 2 bases; junction bases not matched to a gene: 5. In DNA form, the CDR3 reads TGCAGCGTTGAATTCGCGACAGGGGGCAATCAGCCCCAGCATTTT. Protein product: CSVEFATGGNQPQHF.

This clone was seen more than once but under ten times. V usage is TRBV9 and J usage is TRBJ2-5; 8 nucleotides align to TRBD2. V shed 4 bases, J shed 4 bases, and the junction held 6 bases outside the gene matches. CDR3 length equals 14 residues. CDR1 is SGDLS, CDR2 YYNGEE, per germline. The CDR3: CASSPIAGGETQYF. DNA of the CDR3: TGTGCCAGCAGCCCCATTGCGGGGGGAGAGACCCAGTACTTC. Full variable domain (missing parts from reference TRBV9 and TRBJ2-5): DSGVTQTPKHLITATGQRVTLRCSPRSGDLSVYWYQQSLDQGLQFLIQYYNGEERAKGNILERFSAQQFPDLHSELNLSSLELGDSALYFCASSPIAGGETQYFGPGTRLLVL.

The CDR3 sequence: CASSQVLGTYNSPLHF. The CDR3 nucleotides read TGCGCCAGCAGCCAGGTTTTGGGAACCTATAATTCACCCCTCCACTTT. The chain joins TRBV4-3 to TRBJ1-6, with no clear D. CDR3 size: 16 residues. V was pared by 3 bases and J by 2 bases, with 11 bases between. Germline values: CDR1 LGHNA, CDR2 YSLEER.

A single count supports this clone. The chain joins TRBV30 to TRBJ2-1; D is undetermined. The CDR3 totals 13 residues. Germline V gives CDR1 GTSNPN, CDR2 SVGIG (reference sequence). Trimming removed 1 base at V and 7 bases at J, with 11 bases between. The CDR3 sequence is CAWSGQLLNEQFF. The CDR3 coding sequence is TGTGCCTGGAGTGGGCAGCTTCTGAATGAGCAGTTCTTC.